This T cell receptor (beta chain) derives from a study of T cell changes during pregnancy in multiple sclerosis. In germline, CDR1 is SNHLY, CDR2 FYNNEI. The CDR3 sequence is 16 residues long. The ends were cut back, 3 bases at V and 8 bases at J, with 22 bases in the middle. This clone was picked up a small number of times. Method: immunoSEQ multiplex PCR; TCRdb's copy keeps in-frame clones and lacks some. The sample consists of about 52,000 clones, over 80% of them appearing once. This TCR derives from a female donor with multiple sclerosis, enrolled in a pregnancy study. The sample in question was CD4+ T cells from peripheral blood mononuclear cells, obtained in the third trimester of pregnancy. The chain uses TRBV2 and TRBJ1-2; tentative D call: TRBD1 (6 bases). The CDR3: CASSETAGAIGRGYTF. The CDR3 DNA sequence: TGTGCCAGCAGTGAGACCGCAGGGGCCATCGGTAGGGGCTACACCTTC.